Listed below are T cell receptor beta chains from one sample, sequenced in a study of T-cell memory formation after mild COVID-19. TCRdb itself ran the 5' RACE reads through MiXCR, one entry per CDR3 protein. The table records more than 120,000 distinct CDR3 sequences, 15% to 20% of them present only once. The sequencing sample was made of PBMCs or a T cell subset sorted from them (not recorded which). The receptors stem from an adult woman who had mild COVID-19 (a few samples of this study predate the infection). Cell type and time point are not known. Both conserved end residues are part of each CDR3. A D gene is named only where the DNA matches it firmly. Size tells how often a clone was seen (once, few, many) or the class of an expanded clone, and some rows leave it out.

J gene,clone size,V gene,D gene,CDR3 protein,CDR3 DNA
TRBJ2-1,many,TRBV12-3/TRBV12-4,.,CASSLGNEQFF,TGTGCCAGCAGCTTAGGAAATGAGCAGTTCTTC
TRBJ1-2,.,TRBV2,.,CASSDWAGTSGYTF,TGTGCCAGCAGTGATTGGGCAGGAACTAGTGGCTACACCTTC
TRBJ1-3,once,TRBV24-1,.,CATSDLRGRRRNTIYF,TGTGCCACCAGTGATTTAAGAGGCCGGCGGAGAAACACCATATATTTT
TRBJ2-5,.,TRBV7-8,TRBD1,CASSLETGGAGETQYF,TGTGCCAGCAGCTTAGAGACAGGGGGCGCGGGAGAGACCCAGTACTTC
TRBJ2-1,few,TRBV20-1,.,CSARRGGSYNEQFF,TGCAGTGCTAGGAGGGGGGGCTCCTACAATGAGCAGTTCTTC
TRBJ1-2,.,TRBV7-8,TRBD1,CASSLRGLSGYTF,TGTGCCAGCAGCTTAAGGGGGCTAAGTGGCTACACCTTC
TRBJ1-2,few,TRBV7-8,.,CASSLVEGRDGYTF,TGTGCCAGCAGCTTAGTTGAGGGGCGCGATGGCTACACCTTC
TRBJ2-3,.,TRBV7-8,.,CASSLGGALADTQYF,TGTGCCAGCAGCTTAGGGGGGGCCCTAGCAGATACGCAGTATTTT
TRBJ2-3,few,TRBV11-2,TRBD2,CASSRAGVRGDTQYF,TGTGCCAGCAGCCGAGCGGGGGTCCGGGGGGATACGCAGTATTTT
TRBJ2-4,many,TRBV4-3,TRBD2,CASSQASSLAGGGNIQYF,TGCGCCAGCAGCCAAGCTTCATCTTTGGCGGGAGGGGGGAACATTCAGTACTTC
TRBJ2-1,.,TRBV12-3/TRBV12-4,.,CASSTYGRSNNEQFF,TGTGCCAGCAGCACCTACGGGCGGTCTAACAATGAGCAGTTCTTC
TRBJ1-2,few,TRBV5-5,TRBD1,CASSTAGTGNYGYTF,TGTGCCAGCAGCACCGCCGGGACAGGGAACTATGGCTACACCTTC
TRBJ2-5,.,TRBV5-6,TRBD2,CASSLLASGGAGETQYF,TGTGCCAGCAGCTTGCTTGCTAGCGGGGGGGCCGGAGAGACCCAGTACTTC
TRBJ1-1,.,TRBV20-1,TRBD1,CSAPGQGYPEAFF,TGCAGTGCCCCGGGACAGGGGTATCCTGAAGCTTTCTTT
TRBJ2-5,.,TRBV5-1,.,CASSFVGDRQETQYF,TGCGCCAGCAGCTTTGTCGGGGACCGCCAAGAGACCCAGTACTTC
TRBJ2-1,.,TRBV11-3,.,CASSKPFHDEQFF,TGTGCCAGCAGCAAACCCTTCCACGATGAGCAGTTCTTC
TRBJ2-7,few,TRBV7-8,TRBD2,CASSPWTSDYEQYF,TGTGCCAGCAGCCCGTGGACTAGCGACTACGAGCAGTACTTC
TRBJ1-4,.,TRBV4-2,TRBD1,CASSQIGTVPNEKLFF,TGTGCCAGCAGCCAAATCGGGACAGTGCCTAATGAAAAACTGTTTTTT
TRBJ2-7,few,TRBV6-2/TRBV6-3,.,CASSWTAYEQYF,TGTGCCAGCAGTTGGACGGCCTACGAGCAGTACTTC
TRBJ1-1,.,TRBV30,TRBD1,CATRQGSTEAFF,TGTGCCACCCGACAGGGAAGCACTGAAGCTTTCTTT
TRBJ2-1,few,TRBV7-3,.,CASSPGTSLSYNEQFF,TGTGCCAGCAGCCCCGGGACTTCCCTGTCCTACAATGAGCAGTTCTTC
TRBJ2-1,few,TRBV24-1,.,CATSDLIPSSYNEQFF,TGTGCCACCAGTGATTTGATCCCGAGCTCCTACAATGAGCAGTTCTTC
TRBJ2-5,few,TRBV20-1,.,CSAGGRGQETQYF,TGCAGTGCTGGGGGGCGGGGGCAAGAGACCCAGTACTTC
TRBJ2-5,.,TRBV29-1,TRBD1,CSVFPQGARETQYF,TGCAGCGTTTTTCCCCAGGGGGCCCGAGAGACCCAGTACTTC
TRBJ2-6,.,TRBV15,.,CATSRGPDSGANVLTF,TGTGCCACCAGCAGAGGACCCGACTCTGGGGCCAACGTCCTGACTTTC
TRBJ2-7,.,TRBV7-2,.,CASSAREGNEQYF,TGTGCCAGCAGCGCCAGGGAAGGGAACGAGCAGTACTTC
TRBJ2-7,.,TRBV2,.,CASSRGSAYEQYF,TGTGCCAGCAGTAGAGGTTCCGCCTACGAGCAGTACTTC
TRBJ2-5,few,TRBV7-2,.,CASSLGRRGETQYF,TGTGCCAGCAGCTTAGGGCGGAGGGGGGAGACCCAGTACTTC
TRBJ2-7,few,TRBV4-1,TRBD1,CASSQDRGTGFAYEQYF,TGCGCCAGCAGCCAAGATAGGGGGACAGGGTTCGCCTACGAGCAGTACTTC
TRBJ1-4,.,TRBV7-9,.,CASSPLQTTNEKLFF,TGTGCCAGCAGCCCCCTACAGACAACTAATGAAAAACTGTTTTTT
TRBJ1-4,.,TRBV20-1,.,CSARKSGEKLFF,TGCAGTGCCCGCAAGTCGGGAGAAAAACTGTTTTTT
TRBJ2-7,few,TRBV10-3,.,CAISSRSYEQYF,TGTGCCATCAGCTCACGATCTTACGAGCAGTACTTC
TRBJ1-1,.,TRBV15,TRBD1,CATSRQDRGGFGNTEAFF,TGTGCCACCAGCAGACAAGACAGGGGAGGGTTCGGAAACACTGAAGCTTTCTTT